This T cell receptor (beta chain) came from a study of spatial heterogeneity in lung cancer. Whole-study context: Bulk RNA-seq from matched material yielded a T cell module score that correlated strongly with TCR transcript counts in tumor regions. Study-wide findings and caveats: Counts that tracked tumor mutation counts were those of expanded intratumoral alpha and beta TCRs. Coverage of tumor T cells was estimated at about 7.4% for alpha chains and roughly 13% for beta chains.

A remark on this clonotype: What it binds is not known. Since the library was made to target alpha chains, this beta chain is a stray read and its abundance is not meaningful.

The library protocol tagged each TCR cDNA with a unique molecular identifier. TCRdb reanalysed the 5' RACE reads using MiXCR and keeps one entry per CDR3 protein. The data show 3,500 to 4,000 distinct CDR3 sequences, with 26% seen just once and approximately 14% held by the top ten. Described time point: sample taken at primary tumor resection. The donor group consisted of around 66 patients who had untreated, early-stage non-small cell lung cancer. This sequence originates from a male donor with early-stage non-small cell lung cancer. The specimen was lung tumor tissue, collected at surgery.

In DNA form, the CDR3 reads TGTGCCAGCAGCCGGGGACAGTACAATGAGCAGTTCTTC. Amino acid sequence: CASSRGQYNEQFF. The chain joins TRBV6-2 or TRBV6-3 to TRBJ2-1; 7 bases line up with TRBD1. This CDR3 is built from 13 residues. The V and J ends lost 6 bases and 4 bases, in that order; junction bases with no gene match: 3. Germline V CDR1 and CDR2: MNHEY, SVGEGT.